This TCR beta chain was recorded in a study of neurological immune-mediated disorders. Broader study findings: Neither clinical nor MRI features were associated with the multiple sclerosis repertoire cluster. The level of TCR clonal expansion was highest in patients with HTLV-1-associated myelopathy and lowest in multiple sclerosis, where it fell below the level seen in healthy controls. Expanded clones shared no identical CDR3 amino acid sequences across subjects, which suggested private TCR-beta repertoires in all groups.

There are 14 residues in the CDR3. Germline-derived CDR1 and CDR2 are DFQATT and SNEGSKA (reference sequence). V shed 0 bases and J shed 3 bases, with 6 bases lying between them. This clonotype was detected many times. Its matching antigen is unknown. Synthesis of cDNA used 5'RACE (with 10-nucleotide random UMIs). TCRdb fed the 5' RACE reads into MiXCR, producing one record per CDR3 protein. The sample contains about 66,000 distinct CDR3 sequences, 4.5% of which appear only once. This TCR came from a man aged 25 to 40 with multiple sclerosis. The V call is TRBV20-1, the J call TRBJ1-6; D is undetermined. Sequencing was performed on PBMCs. CDR3 residues: CSARDGFYNSPLHF. DNA of the CDR3: TGCAGTGCTAGAGATGGTTTCTATAATTCACCCCTCCACTTT.